Each of the 11 T cell receptor beta chains below was sequenced from the same sample in a study of T cell repertoires in cytomegalovirus infection. TCRdb redid the calling of the reads with MiXCR, one entry per CDR3 protein. The sample has around 740,000 distinct CDR3 sequences, roughly 36% seen once. Sequencing was done on a sample of PBMCs. These receptors were collected from a human donor in good health (CMV status not recorded). Some clones in this sample may be carry-over from other donors' samples.

This clonotype is judged medium-sized. V is TRBV7-2 and J is TRBJ1-1; 7 bases align to TRBD1. Germline loops: CDR1 SGHTA, CDR2 FQGNSA. Germline trimming cut 5 bases from V and 1 base from J; bases unmatched to any gene: 4. The CDR3 runs to 14 residues. The chain's CDR3 is CASSPWTGNTEAFF. The CDR3 DNA reads TGTGCCAGCAGCCCGTGGACAGGGAACACTGAAGCTTTCTTT.

The V gene is TRBV5-1, the J gene TRBJ1-5, with D uncertain. The CDR3 has 14 amino acids. V gave up 0 bases and J gave up 3 bases, with 7 bases separating them. From germline, CDR1 is SGHRS and CDR2 YFSETQ. The DNA for the CDR3 is TGCGCCAGCAGCTTGGACAGCCTCAATCAGCCCCAGCATTTT. Its protein is CASSLDSLNQPQHF.

The rearrangement uses TRBV12-3 or TRBV12-4 and TRBJ1-3; no clear D gene. This CDR3 is 15 amino acids long. V dropped 0 bases and J dropped 2 bases, with 8 bases sitting between them. CDR3 sequence (DNA): TGTGCCAGCAGTTTAGCGGGCGGAGCTGGAAACACCATATATTTT. Protein: CASSLAGGAGNTIYF.

This clonotype was recorded a few times. The CDR3 loop is CASRPLGSGRTDTQYF. The CDR3 bases are TGTGCCAGCAGACCGTTGGGTAGCGGGAGAACAGATACGCAGTATTTT. The chain is built from TRBV27 and TRBJ2-3, with 9 bases lining up with TRBD2. The junction had 10 bases not matched to a gene; V was cut back by 6 bases and J by 3 bases. Germline V gene sequence: CDR1 MNHEY, CDR2 SMNVEV (reference sequence). This CDR3 contains 16 residues.

The chain employs TRBV6-2 or TRBV6-3 and TRBJ2-1; D is perhaps TRBD1 (7 bases). The V end lost 8 bases, the J end lost 6 bases, and 20 bases lay between the germline ends. CDR1 is MNHEY, CDR2 SVGEGT, per germline. The length of the CDR3 is 15 residues. CDR3 loop: CASYKGARDGNEQFF. The CDR3 DNA reads TGTGCCAGCTATAAGGGGGCGCGGGACGGCAATGAGCAGTTCTTC.

This chain uses TRBV6-6 with TRBJ2-3; D remains unclear. CDR1 MNHNY and CDR2 SVGAGI come from the germline V gene (reference sequence). V shed 7 bases and J shed 0 bases, with 17 bases lying between them. This CDR3 has 16 amino acids. CDR3 bases: TGTGCCAGCAAGGCCCTAGTCGGGTCTAGCACAGATACGCAGTATTTT. It encodes CASKALVGSSTDTQYF.

This clonotype came up a few times. V and J are TRBV27 and TRBJ2-3, with D perhaps being TRBD1 or TRBD2 (7 bases each). The V gene lost 10 bases and the J gene lost 8 bases, with 25 bases spanning the gap. CDR1 is MNHEY, CDR2 SMNVEV, per germline (reference sequence). CDR3 length: 15 amino acids. Here the CDR3 DNA reads TGTGCCACCGCATGGGAGGGGAGCAGACAGGGTACGCAGTATTTT. It is translated as CATAWEGSRQGTQYF.

This clonotype is a singleton in its sample. The chain has TRBV28 and TRBJ1-2; 7 nucleotides match TRBD1. The CDR3 consists of 19 residues. With V trimmed by 3 bases and J by 8 bases, 24 bases remained unmatched. CDR1 is MDHEN, CDR2 SYDVKM, per germline. The CDR3 DNA reads TGTGCCAGCAGTTTTCAGGGGGGTCGTCGGCCCCGCCGGGAGTTCGGCTACACCTTC. Translated: CASSFQGGRRPRREFGYTF.

This chain's CDR3 is CASSPGTSGLSGYEQYF. The CDR3 DNA reads as TGTGCCAGCAGCCCCGGGACTAGCGGTTTGAGCGGATACGAGCAGTACTTC. J is TRBJ2-7 and V is TRBV11-2; the match to TRBD2 covers 11 bases. This CDR3 comprises 17 residues. The J segment lost 4 bases and the V segment lost 5 bases, leaving 13 bases of the junction unmatched. Germline CDR1 and CDR2: SGHAT and FQNNGV.

This clonotype was seen a handful of times. The genes are TRBV7-9 and TRBJ2-5, with 7 bases aligning to TRBD2. Losses at the gene ends were 4 bases for V and 1 base for J; bases not matched to a gene: 6. The CDR3 extends over 15 amino acids. Germline V gene data show CDR1 as SEHNR and CDR2 as FQNEAQ (reference sequence). CDR3 coding DNA: TGTGCCAGCAGCTCGCCTTGGACTAGCCAAGAGACCCAGTACTTC. Translation: CASSSPWTSQETQYF.

The V and J genes are TRBV2 and TRBJ2-2; D is uncertain. Germline-derived CDR1 and CDR2 are SNHLY and FYNNEI. The CDR3 has 15 residues. Between the trimmed V and J ends, which lost 6 bases and 2 bases, there was a span of 13 bases. CDR3: CASRMERSNTGELFF. CDR3 coding DNA: TGTGCCAGCAGGATGGAAAGAAGTAACACCGGGGAGCTGTTTTTT.